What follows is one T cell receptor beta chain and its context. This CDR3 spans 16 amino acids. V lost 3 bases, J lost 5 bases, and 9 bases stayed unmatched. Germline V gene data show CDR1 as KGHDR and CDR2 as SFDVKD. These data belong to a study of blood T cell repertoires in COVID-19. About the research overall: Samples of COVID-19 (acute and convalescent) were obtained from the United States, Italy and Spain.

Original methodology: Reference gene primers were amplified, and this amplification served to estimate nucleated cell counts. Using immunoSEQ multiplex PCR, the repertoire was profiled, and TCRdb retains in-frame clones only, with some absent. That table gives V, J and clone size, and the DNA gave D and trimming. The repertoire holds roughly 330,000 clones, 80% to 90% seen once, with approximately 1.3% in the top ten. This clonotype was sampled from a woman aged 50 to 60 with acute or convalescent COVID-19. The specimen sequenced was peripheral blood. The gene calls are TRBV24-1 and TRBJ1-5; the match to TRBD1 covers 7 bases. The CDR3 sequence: CATSDGDRGADQPQHF. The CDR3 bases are TGTGCCACCAGTGATGGGGACAGAGGGGCGGATCAGCCCCAGCATTTT.